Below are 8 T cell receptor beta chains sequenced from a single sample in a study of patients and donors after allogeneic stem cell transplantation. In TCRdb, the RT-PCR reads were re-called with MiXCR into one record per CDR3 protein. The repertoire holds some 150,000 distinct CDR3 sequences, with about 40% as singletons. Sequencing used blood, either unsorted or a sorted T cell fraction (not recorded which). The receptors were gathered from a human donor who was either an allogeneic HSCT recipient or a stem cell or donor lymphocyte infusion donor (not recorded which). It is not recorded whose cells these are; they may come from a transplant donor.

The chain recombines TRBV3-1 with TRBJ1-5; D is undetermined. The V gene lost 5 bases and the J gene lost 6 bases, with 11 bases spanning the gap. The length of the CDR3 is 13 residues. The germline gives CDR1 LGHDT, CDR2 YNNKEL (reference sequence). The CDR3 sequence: CASSNRRSQPQHF. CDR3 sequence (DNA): TGTGCCAGCAGCAACCGACGGTCTCAGCCCCAGCATTTT.

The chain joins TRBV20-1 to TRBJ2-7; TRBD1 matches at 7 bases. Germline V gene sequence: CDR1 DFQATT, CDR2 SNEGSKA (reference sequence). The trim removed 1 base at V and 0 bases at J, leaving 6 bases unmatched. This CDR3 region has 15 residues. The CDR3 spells CSARAGTASSYEQYF. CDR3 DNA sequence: TGCAGTGCTAGAGCCGGGACAGCAAGCTCCTACGAGCAGTACTTC.

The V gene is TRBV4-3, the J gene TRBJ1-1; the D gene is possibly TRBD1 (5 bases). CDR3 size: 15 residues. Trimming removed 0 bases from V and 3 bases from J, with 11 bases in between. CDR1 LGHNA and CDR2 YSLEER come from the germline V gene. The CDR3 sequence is CASSQDRGSDTEAFF. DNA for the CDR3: TGCGCCAGCAGCCAAGATCGGGGGAGTGACACTGAAGCTTTCTTT.

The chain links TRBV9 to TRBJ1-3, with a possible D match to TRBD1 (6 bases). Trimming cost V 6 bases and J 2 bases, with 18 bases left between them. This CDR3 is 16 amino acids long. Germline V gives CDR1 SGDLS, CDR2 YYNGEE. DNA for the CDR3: TGTGCCAGCACCCCGACTGGGGGCGCCCCTGGAAACACCATATATTTT. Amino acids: CASTPTGGAPGNTIYF.

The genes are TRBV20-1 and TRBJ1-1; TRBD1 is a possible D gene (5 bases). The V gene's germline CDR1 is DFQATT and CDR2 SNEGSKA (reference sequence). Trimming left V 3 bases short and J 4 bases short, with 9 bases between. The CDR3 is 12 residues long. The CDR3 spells CSASSGGTEAFF. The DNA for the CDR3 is TGCAGTGCTAGCTCGGGGGGCACTGAAGCTTTCTTT.

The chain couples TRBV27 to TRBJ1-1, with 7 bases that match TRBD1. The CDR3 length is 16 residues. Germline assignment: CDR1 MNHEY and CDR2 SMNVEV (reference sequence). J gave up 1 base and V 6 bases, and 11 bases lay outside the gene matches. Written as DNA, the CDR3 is TGTGCCAGCAGACTCTACCCAGGACAGGCGAACACTGAAGCTTTCTTT. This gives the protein CASRLYPGQANTEAFF.

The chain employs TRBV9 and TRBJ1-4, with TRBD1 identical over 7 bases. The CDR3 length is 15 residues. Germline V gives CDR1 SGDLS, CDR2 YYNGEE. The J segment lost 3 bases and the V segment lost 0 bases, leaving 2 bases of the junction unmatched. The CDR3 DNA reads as TGTGCCAGCAGCGTAGAGGGACAGCCTAATGAAAAACTGTTTTTT. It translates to CASSVEGQPNEKLFF.

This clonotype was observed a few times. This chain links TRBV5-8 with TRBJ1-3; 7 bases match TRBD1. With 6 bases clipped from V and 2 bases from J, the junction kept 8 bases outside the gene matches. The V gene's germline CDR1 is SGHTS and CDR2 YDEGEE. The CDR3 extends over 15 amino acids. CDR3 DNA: TGTGCCAGCACCCTCCCAGGGGGGGCTGGAAACACCATATATTTT. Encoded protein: CASTLPGGAGNTIYF.